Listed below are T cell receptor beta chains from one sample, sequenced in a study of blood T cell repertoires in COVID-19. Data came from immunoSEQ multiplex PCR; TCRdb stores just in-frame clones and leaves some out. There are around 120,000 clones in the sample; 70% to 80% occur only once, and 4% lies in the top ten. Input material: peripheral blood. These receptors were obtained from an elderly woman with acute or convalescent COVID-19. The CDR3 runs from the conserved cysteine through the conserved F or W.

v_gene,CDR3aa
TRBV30,CAWSVQTGGTDTQYF
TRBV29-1,CSVVSIGYNEQFF
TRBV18,CASSTGGAGANVLTF
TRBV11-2,CASSLGTEPPEAFF
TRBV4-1,CASSQDRVTNEKLFF
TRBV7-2,CASSLRGGFSGNTIYF
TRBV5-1,CASSLISGRVNEQFF
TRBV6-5,CASQALDEQYF
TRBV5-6,CASSFGAFQDSPLHF
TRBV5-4,CASSLDRGSTEAFF
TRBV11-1,CASSLHRSGNTIYF
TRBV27,CASSLTVKPGFHYGYTF
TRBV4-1,CASSQPTGDFYGYTF
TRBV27,CASTREIDMNTGELFF
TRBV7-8,CASSLTGGGEAFF
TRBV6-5,CASKQSRVTNTEAFF
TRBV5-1,CASSRRQGGGLAGSSYEQYF
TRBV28,CASSWRGIVSDTQYF
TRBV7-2,CASSFRQGGSYEQYF
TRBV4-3,CASRLTGGAGGTEAFF
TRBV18,CASSQQGGNTEAFF
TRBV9,CASSADSYTGELFF
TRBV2,CASSDRGLDEKLFF
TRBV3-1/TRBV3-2,CASSNGQGYYGYTF
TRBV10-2,CASSVAGSYEQYF
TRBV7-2,CASSPEPGAKNIQYF
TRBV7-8,CASSSGVSYNEQFF
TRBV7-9,CASSAQGGAANEKLFF
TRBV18,CASSPQTSGTNEQYF
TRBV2,CASSEYEQETQYF
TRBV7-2,CASSLEAGPQETQYF
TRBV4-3,CASSQDTAGGYTF
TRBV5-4,CASSLDRQGADYGYTF
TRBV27,CASSPHTSGSTEQYF
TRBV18,CASSPTPNYGYTF
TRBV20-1,CSASPTQGLYYGYTF
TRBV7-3,CASSSSGGTEAFF
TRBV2,CASSEVGGTGGELFF
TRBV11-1,CASSRTAQETQYF
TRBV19,CASSIPGQNTEAFF
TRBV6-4,CASRPLGSSYEQYF
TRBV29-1,CSVGESAGGETQYF
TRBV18,CASSSTGGSEQYF
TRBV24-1,CATSKGNQPQHF
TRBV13,CASSASGGAGEQYF
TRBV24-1,CATSDTSGGAYNEQFF
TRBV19,CASSTSIPRTGVYGYTF
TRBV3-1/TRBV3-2,CASSQTGGGNTIYF